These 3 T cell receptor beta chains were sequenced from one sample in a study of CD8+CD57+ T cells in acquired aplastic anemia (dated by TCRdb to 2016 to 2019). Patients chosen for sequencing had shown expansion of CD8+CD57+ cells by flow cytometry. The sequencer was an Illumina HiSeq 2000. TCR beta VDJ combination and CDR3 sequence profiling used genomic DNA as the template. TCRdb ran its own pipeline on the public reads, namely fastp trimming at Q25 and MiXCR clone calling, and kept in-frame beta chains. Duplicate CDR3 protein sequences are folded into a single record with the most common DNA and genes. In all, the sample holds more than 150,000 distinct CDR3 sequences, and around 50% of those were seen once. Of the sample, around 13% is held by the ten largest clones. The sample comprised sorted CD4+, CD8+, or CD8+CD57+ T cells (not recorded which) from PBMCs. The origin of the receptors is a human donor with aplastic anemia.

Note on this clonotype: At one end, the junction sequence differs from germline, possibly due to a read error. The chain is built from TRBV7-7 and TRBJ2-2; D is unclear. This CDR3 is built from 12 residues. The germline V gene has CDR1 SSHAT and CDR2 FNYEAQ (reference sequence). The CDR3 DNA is TGTGCTAGCAGCCAGAGAACCGGGGAGCTGTTTTTT. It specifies CASSQRTGELFF.

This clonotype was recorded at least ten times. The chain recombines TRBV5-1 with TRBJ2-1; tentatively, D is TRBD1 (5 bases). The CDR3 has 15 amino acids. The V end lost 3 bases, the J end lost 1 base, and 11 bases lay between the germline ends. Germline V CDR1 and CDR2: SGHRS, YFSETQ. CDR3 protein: CASSSQGMSYNEQFF. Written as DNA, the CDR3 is TGCGCCAGCAGCTCCCAGGGAATGTCCTACAATGAGCAGTTCTTC.

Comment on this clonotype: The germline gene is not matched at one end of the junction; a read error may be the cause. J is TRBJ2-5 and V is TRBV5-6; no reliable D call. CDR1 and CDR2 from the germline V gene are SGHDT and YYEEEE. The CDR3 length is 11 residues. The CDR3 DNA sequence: TGTGCCGGCAGCTTCTCTGAGACCCAGTACTTC. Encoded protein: CAGSFSETQYF.